The T cell receptor (beta chain) under discussion was sequenced for a study of blood T cell repertoires in COVID-19 (TCRdb year 2020). Study-wide context: The collaborator samples originated in the United States, Italy and Spain and spanned the acute and convalescent phases of COVID-19. The prospective study material was composed of cDNA or gDNA derived from T cells, B-cell-depleted T cells, or PBMCs. A de-identified subject ID, COVID-19 status, age in years and sex were almost always included in the sample metadata. Where available, HLA class I and class II types were obtained from metadata supplied by the sample provider rather than from assay-based typing. Subjects who had been exposed to COVID-19, were actively infected with it, or had recovered from it provided the deeply sampled blood TCRbeta repertoires that made up the dataset. A freely available public database, intended as a resource for researchers studying the immune response to SARS-CoV-2, is where the repertoires were released. Samples came from the ongoing ImmuneRACE study (first 160 participants) plus 1,254 subjects from 6 global collaborators. Study-wide conclusions, independent of this receptor: The amount of clinical and demographic metadata varied by source and participant and was provided uncurated.

V has 2 bases trimmed and J has 3 bases trimmed; junction bases matching no gene number 5. The CDR3 measures 16 amino acids from cysteine to phenylalanine. CDR3 DNA is the only sequence kept; it has 48 bases, read in frame from the first base. According to the germline V gene, CDR1 reads SGDLS and CDR2 reads YYNGEE. Participants in the prospective study were enrolled through a virtual design, were aged about 18 to 100 years, and lived in under 25 United States geographic areas. Cohort assignment in the prospective study relied on participant-reported clinical history from a screening survey and a study questionnaire. ImmuneRACE Cohort 3 recovered participants were defined by two consecutive negative NP/OP PCR tests, healthcare professional clearance, or symptom resolution. In the prospective study, mobile phlebotomists collected whole blood, serum and a nasopharyngeal or oropharyngeal swab from each participant. Participants in the prospective study had the option to provide additional blood draws and questionnaires over a roughly two-month period. Prospective study blood samples were shipped either frozen or at room temperature before DNA extraction.

To note about this clone: What antigen it recognizes has not been identified. Base quality data are lacking; no much larger clone is found one base away.

TCRbeta CDR3 regions were amplified from genomic DNA by means of the immunoSEQ Assay, a bias-controlled multiplex PCR. The study's own analysis went as follows. The number of nucleated cells in each sample was estimated from the amplification of reference gene primers within the assay. Sequence reads were collapsed and filtered to measure the absolute abundance of every unique TCRbeta CDR3 rearrangement. For each sample, productive Simpson clonality was calculated by taking the square root of Simpson's diversity index across productive rearrangements. In TCRdb, the immuneACCESS table is reduced to in-frame sequences with V and J assigned. These tables do not hold every clone; where another copy was compared, an unresolved V gene accounts for under half, and the others remain unexplained. V and J calls plus clone size are reproduced from that table; the DNA served to infer D and trimming. This sample is represented by 290,000 or so clones; 80% to 95% of them were singletons. 1.1% of the sample is held by the ten biggest clonotypes.

Material for sequencing was PBMCs or T cells enriched from blood (not recorded which). The receptor was isolated from a woman aged 25 to 45 who had recovered from COVID-19. Recombination linked TRBV9 to TRBJ2-1; the junction holds 10 bases that match TRBD2. The CDR3 here reads CASSVSGLAVYNEQFF. The DNA is as follows: TGTGCCAGCAGCGTCTCTGGACTAGCGGTCTACAATGAGCAGTTCTTC.